The 5 T cell receptor beta chains given below trace back to one sample, sequenced in a study of cytomegalovirus exposure and HLA in healthy donors. Use of 60 Vbeta and 13 Jbeta primers characterized the PCR. Method: immunoSEQ multiplex PCR; TCRdb's copy keeps in-frame clones and lacks some. Seen here are 200,000 to 300,000 clones, about 86% observed once, and the top ten hold less than 9%. The source material was PBMCs. These receptors all stem from a woman aged 60-70 years in good health and CMV-seropositive.

The genes are TRBV21-1 and TRBJ2-2; the table's TRBD2 call for D was not verified on the DNA. TRBV21-1 is a documented pseudogene. This CDR3 region has 16 residues. The CDR3 DNA is TGTGCCAGCAGCAACACCGGGACTGTGAACACCGGGGAGCTGTTTTTT. Residues: CASSNTGTVNTGELFF.

This clone was seen once. This chain links TRBV28 with TRBJ1-3; unclear D gene. The germline V gene has CDR1 MDHEN and CDR2 SYDVKM. The CDR3 consists of 14 residues. Trimming shortened V by 2 bases and J by 0 bases, and 5 bases separated the two germline ends. The CDR3 DNA sequence: TGTGCCAGCAGTTTAACAGACTCTGGAAACACCATATATTTT. Translating gives CASSLTDSGNTIYF. The whole variable domain, filled in from reference TRBV28 and TRBJ1-3, reads DVKVTQSSRYLVKRTGEKVFLECVQDMDHENMFWYRQDPGLGLRLIYFSYDVKMKEKGDIPEGYSVSREKKERFSLILESASTNQTSMYLCASSLTDSGNTIYFGEGSWLTVV.

There are a few counts of this clone. This sequence joins TRBV29-1 and TRBJ1-5; 7 nucleotides match TRBD1. Unmatched junction bases numbered 2, after V lost 4 bases and J lost 5 bases. The CDR3 runs to 12 residues. Per germline, CDR1 SQVTM and CDR2 ANQGSEA. The CDR3 spells CSVGRGDQPQHF. CDR3 DNA: TGCAGCGTTGGCAGGGGGGATCAGCCCCAGCATTTT.

The rearrangement joins TRBV7-2 to TRBJ2-1; D is perhaps TRBD1 (6 bases). Deletions cut 5 bases from V and 7 bases from J, with 15 bases between. The germline gives CDR1 SGHTA, CDR2 FQGNSA. The CDR3 is made up of 14 amino acids. The CDR3 is CASSTPLRGNEQFF. DNA of the CDR3: TGTGCCAGCAGCACACCCCTGAGGGGGAATGAGCAGTTCTTC.

Notes on this clone: This specimen includes other DNA sequences encoding the same CDR3. The CDR3 DNA is TGCGCCAGCAGCTTAATGCGGGACACTGAAGCTTTCTTT. It is translated as CASSLMRDTEAFF. The chain uses TRBV5-1 and TRBJ1-1, with D unresolved. Trimming shortened V by 2 bases and J by 3 bases, and 8 bases separated the two germline ends. CDR1 and CDR2 (germline): SGHRS, YFSETQ. The CDR3 consists of 13 residues.